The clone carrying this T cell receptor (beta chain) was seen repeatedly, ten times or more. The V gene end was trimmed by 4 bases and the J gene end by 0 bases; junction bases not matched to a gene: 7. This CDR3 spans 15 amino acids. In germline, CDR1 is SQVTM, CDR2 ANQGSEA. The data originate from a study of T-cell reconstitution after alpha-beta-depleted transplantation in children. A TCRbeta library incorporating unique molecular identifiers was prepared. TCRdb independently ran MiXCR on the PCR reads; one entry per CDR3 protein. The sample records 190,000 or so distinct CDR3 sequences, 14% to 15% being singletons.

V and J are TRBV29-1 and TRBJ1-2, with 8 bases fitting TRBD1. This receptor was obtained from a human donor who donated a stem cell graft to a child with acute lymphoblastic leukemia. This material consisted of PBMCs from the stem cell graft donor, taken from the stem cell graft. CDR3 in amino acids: CSVGVGQGANYGYTF. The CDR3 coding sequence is TGCAGCGTTGGGGTAGGACAGGGTGCTAACTATGGCTACACCTTC.